The 32 T cell receptor beta chains below come from one sample, sequenced in a study of CD4 T cells in relation to SARS-CoV-2 and coronaviruses. Unexposed donor CD4+ T cells date from about 2011-2018, before the COVID-19 pandemic. The assay was immunoSEQ multiplex PCR, and TCRdb's table has in-frame clones only and misses some. The sample lists approximately 59,000 clones; approximately 87% were seen once. The sample was memory CD4+ T cells from PBMCs. These receptors were collected from a human donor in good health.

The chain uses TRBV7-9 and TRBJ1-2; tentative D call: TRBD1 (6 bases). Germline-derived CDR1 and CDR2 are SEHNR and FQNEAQ (reference sequence). The ends were cut back, 5 bases at V and 5 bases at J, with 27 bases in the middle. The CDR3 loop spans 18 amino acids. CDR3 nucleotides: TGTGCCAGCAGCCCTCTCGGGAGGGGGGCCCGCCCTGAGTATGGCTACACCTTC. It translates to CASSPLGRGARPEYGYTF.

The chain employs TRBV7-8 and TRBJ2-5; TRBD2 matches at 7 bases. Germline V gene lookup returns CDR1 SGHVS and CDR2 FQNEAQ. There are 17 residues in the CDR3. With V trimmed by 5 bases and J by 5 bases, 17 bases remained unmatched. CDR3 DNA sequence: TGTGCCAGCAGCCGCCTTTTGGGAGGGAGGGCGGAGGAGACCCAGTACTTC. Protein product: CASSRLLGGRAEETQYF. The full variable domain, with the rest looked up from reference TRBV7-8 and TRBJ2-5, is GAGVSQSPRYKVAKRGQDVALRCDPISGHVSLFWYQQALGQGPEFLTYFQNEAQLDKSGLPSDRFFAERPEGSVSTLKIQRTQQEDSAVYLCASSRLLGGRAEETQYFGPGTRLLVL.

The rearrangement links TRBV11-2 to TRBJ2-3; 7 nucleotides line up with TRBD2. Per the germline V gene, CDR1 is SGHAT and CDR2 is FQNNGV. Trimming cost V 7 bases and J 2 bases; bases outside gene matches: 12. The length of the CDR3 is 16 residues. This CDR3 reads CASTSPGGGDTDTQYF. In nucleotides, the CDR3 is TGTGCCAGCACCAGCCCGGGGGGAGGGGACACAGATACGCAGTATTTT.

V usage is TRBV5-1 and J usage is TRBJ1-2; D is unclear. Germline V CDR1 and CDR2: SGHRS, YFSETQ. The CDR3 covers 13 residues. Trimming stripped 6 bases from V and 4 bases from J, with 13 bases between. The CDR3, as DNA: TGCGCCAGCACCCTCGGCCAGGCCTATGGCTACACCTTC. It encodes CASTLGQAYGYTF. Together with reference TRBV5-1 and TRBJ1-2, the CDR3 gives the full variable domain: KAGVTQTPRYLIKTRGQQVTLSCSPISGHRSVSWYQQTPGQGLQFLFEYFSETQRNKGNFPGRFSGRQFSNSRSEMNVSTLELGDSALYLCASTLGQAYGYTFGSGTRLTVV.

The rearrangement joins TRBV30 to TRBJ1-5; 8 nucleotides match TRBD1. The CDR3 runs to 15 residues. Germline CDR1 and CDR2: GTSNPN and SVGIG (reference sequence). After removal of 0 bases from V and 4 bases from J, the junction contained 5 bases not matched to a gene. For the CDR3, the DNA is TGTGCCTGGAGTGTACTCGGGACAGGTAATCAGCCCCAGCATTTT. Its translation: CAWSVLGTGNQPQHF. Together with reference TRBV30 and TRBJ1-5, the CDR3 gives the full variable domain: SQTIHQWPATLVQPVGSPLSLECTVEGTSNPNLYWYRQAAGRGLQLLFYSVGIGQISSEVPQNLSASRPQDRQFILSSKKLLLSDSGFYLCAWSVLGTGNQPQHFGDGTRLSIL.

The chain has TRBV5-4 and TRBJ2-2; 9 bases agree with TRBD2. V lost 0 bases and J lost 6; bases outside the gene matches: 6. The length of the CDR3 is 16 residues. Germline V gene lookup returns CDR1 SGHNT and CDR2 YYREEE (reference sequence). CDR3 in DNA: TGTGCCAGCAGCTTGGGTAGCGGGAGCATCCCCGGGGAGCTGTTTTTT. It codes for CASSLGSGSIPGELFF.

The chain recombines TRBV4-3 with TRBJ1-2; the match to TRBD1 covers 8 bases. With 0 bases clipped from V and 6 bases from J, the junction kept 12 bases outside the gene matches. CDR3 length equals 17 residues. Per the germline V gene, CDR1 is LGHNA and CDR2 is YSLEER. The CDR3 is CASSQERLTGEVHGYTF. CDR3 DNA sequence: TGCGCCAGCAGCCAAGAGCGATTGACAGGGGAAGTTCATGGCTACACCTTC.

The genes are TRBV9 and TRBJ2-5, with D maybe TRBD2 (6 bases). V lost 6 bases and J lost 4, with 13 bases in between. CDR1 is SGDLS, CDR2 YYNGEE, per germline. The CDR3 has 13 residues. The CDR3 DNA reads as TGTGCCAGCACCGGGACTGCCGGAGAGACCCAGTACTTC. It yields the protein CASTGTAGETQYF.

The J gene is TRBJ1-1, the V gene TRBV2; no definite D call. Deletions cut 9 bases from V and 4 bases from J, with 12 bases between. Germline lookup yields CDR1 SNHLY and CDR2 FYNNEI. The CDR3 has 12 amino acids. For the CDR3, the DNA is TGTGCCAGTAAAAGGGAGGGCACTGAAGCTTTCTTT. Translation gives CASKREGTEAFF.

This sequence joins TRBV10-2 and TRBJ2-2, with D uncertain. This CDR3 comprises 14 residues. V shed 1 base and J shed 5 bases, with 8 bases lying between them. Germline V gene data show CDR1 as WSHSY and CDR2 as SAAADI. As DNA, the CDR3 is TGCGCCAGCAGTGAGTTTCGATTTACCGGGGAGCTGTTTTTT. It translates to CASSEFRFTGELFF.

In this sample, this clone turned up a few times. The J gene is TRBJ2-7, the V gene TRBV9; the D gene could be TRBD1 or TRBD2 (6 bases each). The CDR3 covers 15 residues. From germline, CDR1 is SGDLS and CDR2 YYNGEE. Trimming removed 7 bases at V and 3 bases at J, with 20 bases between. The CDR3 loop is CASAWGIGGGYEQYF. CDR3 in DNA: TGTGCCAGCGCTTGGGGGATAGGAGGGGGCTACGAGCAGTACTTC.

On this clone itself: A read error is likely, as this CDR3 ends without the conserved phenylalanine or tryptophan. The gene calls are TRBV27 and TRBJ1-1; no clear D. Trimming cost V 0 bases and J 1 base, with 3 bases left between them. Germline V gene lookup returns CDR1 MNHEY and CDR2 SMNVEV (reference sequence). The CDR3 is 13 residues long. CDR3 loop: CASSLSRNTEAFL. The CDR3 DNA reads as TGTGCCAGCAGTTTATCAAGGAACACTGAAGCTTTCCTT.

J is TRBJ1-4 and V is TRBV9, with TRBD1 matching over 7 bases. V lost 4 bases, J lost 6 bases, and 6 bases stayed unmatched. The germline V gene has CDR1 SGDLS and CDR2 YYNGEE. The CDR3 has 14 amino acids. CDR3 DNA: TGTGCCAGCAGCCCCGGGACAGTACATGAAAAACTGTTTTTT. Translation: CASSPGTVHEKLFF. Full variable domain (rest looked up from reference TRBV9 and TRBJ1-4): DSGVTQTPKHLITATGQRVTLRCSPRSGDLSVYWYQQSLDQGLQFLIQYYNGEERAKGNILERFSAQQFPDLHSELNLSSLELGDSALYFCASSPGTVHEKLFFGSGTQLSVL.

The V gene is TRBV6-5, the J gene TRBJ1-5; D is unresolved. Germline loops: CDR1 MNHEY, CDR2 SVGAGI. V was trimmed by 7 bases and J by 6 bases, leaving 13 bases between them. The CDR3 totals 13 residues. This CDR3 is CASTQQGGQPQHF. In DNA form, the CDR3 reads TGTGCCAGCACTCAACAAGGTGGTCAGCCCCAGCATTTT.

The chain joins TRBV7-2 to TRBJ2-7; no clear D gene. V lost 1 base and J lost 4, with 8 bases in between. There are 13 residues in the CDR3. Per the germline V gene, CDR1 is SGHTA and CDR2 is FQGNSA. This CDR3 reads CASSLGREYEQYF. The CDR3 DNA reads TGTGCCAGCAGCTTAGGGCGCGAGTACGAGCAGTACTTC. Filled out from reference TRBV7-2 and TRBJ2-7, the complete variable domain reads GAGVSQSPSNKVTEKGKDVELRCDPISGHTALYWYRQSLGQGLEFLIYFQGNSAPDKSGLPSDRFSAERTGGSVSTLTIQRTQQEDSAVYLCASSLGREYEQYFGPGTRLTVT.

V and J are TRBV25-1 and TRBJ1-4; D perhaps matches TRBD1 (6 bases). V shed 8 bases and J shed 8 bases, with 12 bases lying between them. CDR3 length: 12 residues. The V gene's germline CDR1 is MGHDK and CDR2 SYGVNS. In DNA, the CDR3 is TGTGCCAGCCGACAGGACGGAGAAAAACTGTTTTTT. Protein product: CASRQDGEKLFF.

The rearrangement uses TRBV19 and TRBJ2-5; D possibly corresponds to TRBD1 (7 bases). The CDR3 is made up of 14 amino acids. From germline, CDR1 is LNHDA and CDR2 SQIVND (reference sequence). The ends were cut back, 6 bases at V and 4 bases at J, with 15 bases in the middle. The CDR3 DNA is TGTGCCAGTAGCGTATCAGGGGGGAGAGAGACCCAGTACTTC. It translates to CASSVSGGRETQYF.

This CDR3 is CASSKARQDYSNQPQHF. CDR3 coding DNA: TGTGCCAGCTCTAAAGCCAGACAGGATTATAGCAATCAGCCCCAGCATTTT. The chain employs TRBV7-8 and TRBJ1-5; weak D call: TRBD1 (6 bases). Germline assignment: CDR1 SGHVS and CDR2 FQNEAQ. The germline V and J ends were trimmed by 8 bases and 0 bases, with 20 bases remaining between them. The CDR3 runs 17 residues.

V usage is TRBV6-6 and J usage is TRBJ2-7; 7 bases match TRBD1. CDR1 is MNHNY and CDR2 is SVGAGI in the germline V gene (reference sequence). After removal of 6 bases from V and 1 base from J, the junction contained 24 bases not matched to a gene. The CDR3 runs 20 residues. DNA of the CDR3: TGTGCCAGCAGCCGTAAAGACACCCGGTTCGTTGGGACAGATTCCTACGAGCAGTACTTC. This codes for CASSRKDTRFVGTDSYEQYF.

The chain carries TRBV29-1 and TRBJ1-4, with 8 bases that match TRBD1. From germline, CDR1 is SQVTM and CDR2 ANQGSEA. The CDR3 spans 13 residues. V trimming: 6 bases; J trimming: 5 bases; junction bases outside the gene matches: 5. CDR3 region: CSVIQGGNEKLFF. In nucleotides, the CDR3 is TGCAGCGTCATACAGGGGGGAAATGAAAAACTGTTTTTT.

This clone was recorded a few times. V and J are TRBV28 and TRBJ1-1, with D uncertain. Trimming took 8 bases from V and 0 from J, leaving 13 bases between them. The CDR3 is 14 residues long. Germline CDR1 MDHEN, CDR2 SYDVKM. CDR3 sequence reads: CASEAGWMNTEAFF. The CDR3 nucleotides read TGTGCCAGCGAGGCAGGCTGGATGAACACTGAAGCTTTCTTT.

This rearrangement joins TRBV19 to TRBJ2-7; possible D gene TRBD1, 6 bases. Trimming removed 6 bases from V and 3 bases from J, with 6 bases in between. The germline gives CDR1 LNHDA, CDR2 SQIVND (reference sequence). The CDR3 totals 11 residues. In nucleotides, the CDR3 is TGTGCCAGTAGAGGGGGCTACGAGCAGTACTTC. This encodes CASRGGYEQYF. Filled out from reference TRBV19 and TRBJ2-7, the complete variable domain reads DGGITQSPKYLFRKEGQNVTLSCEQNLNHDAMYWYRQDPGQGLRLIYYSQIVNDFQKGDIAEGYSVSREKKESFPLTVTSAQKNPTAFYLCASRGGYEQYFGPGTRLTVT.

The J gene is TRBJ1-6, the V gene TRBV13, with D perhaps TRBD1 (6 bases). The CDR3 consists of 13 residues. Germline values: CDR1 PRHDT, CDR2 FYEKMQ (reference sequence). V was shortened by 3 bases and J by 10 bases, with 10 bases between the two germline ends. CDR3 in DNA: TGTGCCAGCAGCTTCCTTGGGGGCTCACCCCTCCACTTT. Amino acid sequence: CASSFLGGSPLHF.

This clone is a singleton in its sample. The V and J genes are TRBV5-1 and TRBJ2-6; D is perhaps TRBD2 (6 bases). CDR1 and CDR2 from the germline V gene are SGHRS and YFSETQ. The CDR3 is made up of 16 amino acids. V dropped 3 bases and J dropped 4 bases, with 14 bases sitting between them. CDR3 coding DNA: TGCGCCAGCAGCTCCTACGGGGGTGCGGGGGCCAACGTCCTGACTTTC. Protein sequence: CASSSYGGAGANVLTF.

The chain combines TRBV5-1 with TRBJ1-5, with no clear D. Germline CDR1 SGHRS, CDR2 YFSETQ. Deletions cut 4 bases from V and 7 bases from J, with 15 bases between. The CDR3 covers 14 residues. This CDR3 is CASSLDEGGQPQHF. The CDR3 DNA is TGCGCCAGCAGCCTGGACGAGGGCGGGCAGCCCCAGCATTTT.

The chain has TRBV7-2 and TRBJ2-3; weak D call: TRBD1 (5 bases). V was trimmed by 1 base and J by 0 bases, leaving 8 bases between them. The CDR3 contains 15 residues. In germline, CDR1 is SGHTA, CDR2 FQGNSA. CDR3 residues: CASSLGTPSTDTQYF. CDR3 nucleotides: TGTGCCAGCAGCTTAGGGACACCTAGCACAGATACGCAGTATTTT.

CDR3 residues: CASRYQGVRYEQYF. For the CDR3, the DNA is TGTGCCAGCAGATATCAGGGGGTGAGGTACGAGCAGTACTTC. The chain combines TRBV28 with TRBJ2-7; 7 bases are a match to TRBD1. The V gene end was trimmed by 6 bases and the J gene end by 4 bases; junction bases not matched to a gene: 9. CDR1 is MDHEN and CDR2 is SYDVKM in the germline V gene. The CDR3 is 14 residues long. The full variable domain, its missing parts supplied by reference TRBV28 and TRBJ2-7, is DVKVTQSSRYLVKRTGEKVFLECVQDMDHENMFWYRQDPGLGLRLIYFSYDVKMKEKGDIPEGYSVSREKKERFSLILESASTNQTSMYLCASRYQGVRYEQYFGPGTRLTVT.

The chain uses TRBV3-1 (or the pseudogene TRBV3-2) and TRBJ2-1; either TRBD1 or TRBD2 may supply D (5 bases each). This CDR3 contains 14 residues. V was trimmed by 3 bases and J by 3 bases, leaving 9 bases between them. Germline values: CDR1 LGHDT, CDR2 YNNKEL (reference sequence). The CDR3 nucleotides read TGTGCCAGCAGCCACCTGGGGGACTACAATGAGCAGTTCTTC. As protein: CASSHLGDYNEQFF.

The V call is TRBV6-5, the J call TRBJ2-5, with D maybe TRBD2 (5 bases). Germline V gene data show CDR1 as MNHEY and CDR2 as SVGAGI. Between the trimmed V and J ends, which lost 8 bases and 4 bases, there was a span of 20 bases. The CDR3 totals 15 residues. CDR3 sequence: CASAYTNGRGETQYF. The CDR3 DNA reads as TGTGCCAGCGCTTATACTAACGGACGGGGAGAGACCCAGTACTTC.

The chain is built from TRBV5-1 and TRBJ1-4, with a possible D match to TRBD1 (6 bases). The germline V gene has CDR1 SGHRS and CDR2 YFSETQ. V lost 4 bases, J lost 3 bases, and 13 bases lay in between. This CDR3 has 15 amino acids. The CDR3 protein is CASSLGQSPNEKLFF. In nucleotides, the CDR3 is TGCGCCAGCAGCCTAGGACAGTCCCCTAATGAAAAACTGTTTTTT.

The genes are TRBV2 and TRBJ1-4; D uncertain. Germline V gene data show CDR1 as SNHLY and CDR2 as FYNNEI. The ends were cut back, 6 bases at V and 3 bases at J, with 8 bases in the middle. The CDR3 has 13 residues. CDR3 nucleotide sequence: TGTGCCAGCAGGTCGGAGGCTAATGAAAAACTGTTTTTT. Its protein is CASRSEANEKLFF.

The CDR3 is CASRQGAEETQYF. Here the CDR3 DNA reads TGTGCCAGCAGGCAGGGGGCGGAGGAGACCCAGTACTTC. V gene TRBV7-2 combines with J gene TRBJ2-5, with 8 nucleotides matching TRBD1. Looked up from germline, CDR1 is SGHTA and CDR2 is FQGNSA. V lost 6 bases, J lost 5 bases, and 5 bases stayed unmatched. The CDR3 spans 13 residues.